This T cell receptor beta chain came from a study of cytomegalovirus exposure and HLA in healthy donors. PCR was performed using 60 Vbeta and 13 Jbeta primers. Libraries were prepared by immunoSEQ multiplex PCR; TCRdb keeps only in-frame clonotypes and omits some of them. The data contain approximately 170,000 clones, roughly 80% of them singletons. The clonotype comes from a female donor in good health and CMV-seronegative. The sequencing sample was made of PBMCs.

The CDR3 reads CAWSREDYGYTF. The CDR3 DNA reads as TGTGCCTGGAGTAGAGAGGACTATGGCTACACCTTC. The rearrangement joins TRBV30 to TRBJ1-2; D gene uncertain. The V end lost 2 bases, the J end lost 3 bases, and 7 bases lay between the germline ends. Germline CDR1 GTSNPN, CDR2 SVGIG (reference sequence). The CDR3 runs to 12 residues.